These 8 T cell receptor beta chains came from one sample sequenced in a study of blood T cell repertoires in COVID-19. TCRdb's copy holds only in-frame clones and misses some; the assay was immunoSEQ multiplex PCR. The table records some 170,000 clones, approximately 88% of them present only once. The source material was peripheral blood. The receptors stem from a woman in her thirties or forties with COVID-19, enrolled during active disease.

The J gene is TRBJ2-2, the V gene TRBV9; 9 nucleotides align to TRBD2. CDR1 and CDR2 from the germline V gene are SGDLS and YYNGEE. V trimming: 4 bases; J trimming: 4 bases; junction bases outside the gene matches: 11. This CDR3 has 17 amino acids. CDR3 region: CASSPAGGGGATGELFF. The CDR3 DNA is TGTGCCAGCAGCCCAGCGGGGGGCGGGGGGGCCACCGGGGAGCTGTTTTTT.

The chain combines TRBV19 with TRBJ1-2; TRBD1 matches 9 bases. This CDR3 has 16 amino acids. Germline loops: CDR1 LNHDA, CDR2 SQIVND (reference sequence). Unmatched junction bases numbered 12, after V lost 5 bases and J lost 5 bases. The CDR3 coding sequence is TGTGCCAGTAGTCTCCTTCCGGGACAGGGCCCATATGGCTACACCTTC. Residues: CASSLLPGQGPYGYTF.

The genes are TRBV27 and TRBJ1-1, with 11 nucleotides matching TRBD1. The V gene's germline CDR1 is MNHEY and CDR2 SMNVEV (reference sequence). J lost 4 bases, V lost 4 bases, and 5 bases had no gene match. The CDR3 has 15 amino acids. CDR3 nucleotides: TGTGCCAGCAGTTCAAAGGGGACAGGGGGCACTGAAGCTTTCTTT. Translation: CASSSKGTGGTEAFF.

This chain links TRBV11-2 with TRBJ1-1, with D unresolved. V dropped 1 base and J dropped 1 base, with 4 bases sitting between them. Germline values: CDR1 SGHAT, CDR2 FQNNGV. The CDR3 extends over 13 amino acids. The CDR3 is CASSLGANTEAFF. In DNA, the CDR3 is TGTGCCAGCAGCTTAGGGGCGAACACTGAAGCTTTCTTT. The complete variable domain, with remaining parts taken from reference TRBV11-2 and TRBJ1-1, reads EAGVAQSPRYKIIEKRQSVAFWCNPISGHATLYWYQQILGQGPKLLIQFQNNGVVDDSQLPKDRFSAERLKGVDSTLKIQPAKLEDSAVYLCASSLGANTEAFFGQGTRLTVV.

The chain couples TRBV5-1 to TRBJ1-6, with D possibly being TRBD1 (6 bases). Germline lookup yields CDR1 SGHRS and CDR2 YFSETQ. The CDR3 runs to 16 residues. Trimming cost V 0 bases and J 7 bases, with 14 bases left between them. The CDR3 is CASSLEFGQGNSPLHF. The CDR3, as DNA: TGCGCCAGCAGCTTGGAATTCGGGCAGGGGAATTCACCCCTCCACTTT.

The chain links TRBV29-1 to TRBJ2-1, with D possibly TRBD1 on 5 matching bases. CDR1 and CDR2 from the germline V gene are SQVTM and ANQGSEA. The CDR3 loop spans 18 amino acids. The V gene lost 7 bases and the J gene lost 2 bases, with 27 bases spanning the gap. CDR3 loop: CSAPPNWGHKSTYNEQFF. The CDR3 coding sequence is TGCAGCGCCCCCCCCAACTGGGGCCACAAGTCCACCTACAATGAGCAGTTCTTC.

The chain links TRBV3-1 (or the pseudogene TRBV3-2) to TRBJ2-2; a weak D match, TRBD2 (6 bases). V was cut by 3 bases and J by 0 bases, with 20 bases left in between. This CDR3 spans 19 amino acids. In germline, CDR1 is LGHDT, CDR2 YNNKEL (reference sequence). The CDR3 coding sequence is TGTGCCAGCAGCCAGCACCGGGACTTCCTACCCCCGAACACCGGGGAGCTGTTTTTT. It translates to CASSQHRDFLPPNTGELFF.

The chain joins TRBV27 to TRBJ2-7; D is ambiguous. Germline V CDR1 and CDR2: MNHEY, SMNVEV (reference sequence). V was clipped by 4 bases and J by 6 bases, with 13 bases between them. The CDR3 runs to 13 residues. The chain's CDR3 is CASSWSMQSEQYF. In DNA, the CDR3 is TGTGCCAGCAGTTGGAGTATGCAATCCGAGCAGTACTTC.